This TCR beta chain was captured in a study of cytotoxic CD8 clonotypes in ibrutinib-treated CLL. Notes on the study in general: Ibrutinib response saw clonality rise, and progression saw it return toward baseline.

Trimming removed 4 bases from V and 4 bases from J, with 20 bases in between. Looked up from germline, CDR1 is SGHDT and CDR2 is YYEEEE. The CDR3 has 16 amino acids. Repertoires were generated with immunoSEQ multiplex PCR, while TCRdb's copy carries only in-frame clones and drops some. The sample gives some 200,000 clones, about 75% of which show up once; about 6.2% is in the top ten. A note on this clone: Its antigen is not known.

Material: PBMCs, obtained after 12 months of ibrutinib treatment. The chain carries TRBV5-6 and TRBJ1-2; D perhaps matches TRBD1 (5 bases). The TCR sequence derives from a human donor with chronic lymphocytic leukemia. The CDR3 spells CASSLNPGAAAYGYTF. CDR3 nucleotide sequence: TGTGCCAGCAGCCTGAACCCCGGGGCAGCCGCCTATGGCTACACCTTC.